Below are 14 T cell receptor beta chains sequenced from a single sample in a study of early T cells in non-severe SARS-CoV-2 infection. Each CDR3 protein is one row after TCRdb ran MiXCR on the 5' RACE reads. The table includes about 64,000 distinct CDR3 sequences, 18% detected once. The sample in question was whole blood, obtained at baseline. These receptors came from an adult who was a healthcare worker with PCR-confirmed SARS-CoV-2 infection or an uninfected control (not recorded which).

This clonotype was counted ten times or more. CDR3: CASSLGTPTYEQYF. The DNA for the CDR3 is TGTGCCAGCAGCTTGGGGACACCCACCTACGAGCAGTACTTC. This chain joins TRBV7-2 and TRBJ2-7; D is perhaps TRBD1 (6 bases). V was shortened by 3 bases and J by 2 bases, with 11 bases between the two germline ends. Per the germline V gene, CDR1 is SGHTA and CDR2 is FQGNSA. The CDR3 spans 14 residues.

V is TRBV7-2 and J is TRBJ2-1, with 10 bases fitting TRBD2. V lost 5 bases and J lost 6; bases outside the gene matches: 7. In germline, CDR1 is SGHTA, CDR2 FQGNSA. This CDR3 comprises 15 residues. For the CDR3, the DNA is TGTGCCAGCAGCCGACCTAGCGGGGGCCTCAATGAGCAGTTCTTC. Its protein product is CASSRPSGGLNEQFF.

This sequence joins TRBV5-1 and TRBJ2-2; D unclear. Germline values: CDR1 SGHRS, CDR2 YFSETQ. This CDR3 is 12 amino acids long. V shed 10 bases and J shed 3 bases, with 10 bases lying between them. CDR3 bases: TGCGCCGCGCAGCTGGACACCGGGGAGCTGTTTTTT. Its protein product is CAAQLDTGELFF.

This clonotype was counted ten times or more. The chain recombines TRBV4-1 with TRBJ1-1; maybe TRBD1 (5 bases). Trimming took off 0 bases at V and 1 base at J, with 9 bases between the two ends. Per germline, CDR1 MGHRA and CDR2 YSYEKL. The CDR3 length is 15 residues. The CDR3 reads CASSQDPTGNTEAFF. The CDR3 nucleotides read TGCGCCAGCAGCCAAGACCCCACAGGGAACACTGAAGCTTTCTTT.

By sample share, this clonotype is medium-sized. This rearrangement joins TRBV7-8 to TRBJ1-5, with D unresolved. Deletions cut 5 bases from V and 4 bases from J, with 15 bases between. The germline V gene encodes CDR1 SGHVS and CDR2 FQNEAQ. The CDR3 is 15 residues long. CDR3 nucleotides: TGTGCCAGCAGCCCGAGTCAGGCGCAGAATCAGCCCCAGCATTTT. This encodes CASSPSQAQNQPQHF.

This clonotype turned up a few times. The chain is built from TRBV28 and TRBJ1-1, with unresolved D. This CDR3 spans 14 amino acids. Germline CDR1 and CDR2: MDHEN and SYDVKM. The V gene lost 3 bases and the J gene lost 1 base, with 9 bases spanning the gap. CDR3 region: CASSLVNKNTEAFF. The CDR3, as DNA: TGTGCCAGCAGTTTGGTAAACAAGAACACTGAAGCTTTCTTT.

The J gene is TRBJ2-1, the V gene TRBV3-1; TRBD2 aligns across 10 bases. The V and J ends lost 4 bases and 13 bases, in that order; junction bases with no gene match: 16. This CDR3 has 16 residues. Germline loops: CDR1 LGHDT, CDR2 YNNKEL (reference sequence). CDR3 bases: TGTGCCAGCAGCCCCTGGCTAGCGGGAGCGGATAGGCGTCAGTTCTTC. This sequence encodes CASSPWLAGADRRQFF.

The rearrangement links TRBV19 to TRBJ1-5; D is possibly TRBD1 (5 bases). Germline assignment: CDR1 LNHDA and CDR2 SQIVND (reference sequence). This CDR3 spans 12 amino acids. Trimming pared 4 bases from V and 6 bases from J, leaving 7 bases between. CDR3 DNA: TGTGCCAGTAGTAGGGGCAGTCAGCCCCAGCATTTT. This sequence encodes CASSRGSQPQHF.

This clonotype was observed a handful of times. J is TRBJ2-7 and V is TRBV5-4; 12 bases align to TRBD2. CDR3 size: 16 residues. V shed 4 bases and J 2 bases; nucleotides not matched to a gene: 7. The germline V gene has CDR1 SGHNT and CDR2 YYREEE (reference sequence). The CDR3 DNA reads TGTGCCAGCAGCGAAAACCTAGCGGGAGGGCCCTACGAGCAGTACTTC. This sequence encodes CASSENLAGGPYEQYF.

A few counts support this clonotype. This chain links TRBV3-1 with TRBJ1-1; D remains ambiguous. Germline V gives CDR1 LGHDT, CDR2 YNNKEL (reference sequence). CDR3 length: 13 amino acids. With 3 bases removed from V and 4 bases from J, the gap between germline ends came to 9 bases. The CDR3 DNA follows: TGTGCCAGCAGCCATCGTTTGGGCACTGAAGCTTTCTTT. It encodes CASSHRLGTEAFF.

This chain uses TRBV7-9 with TRBJ2-3; D gene ambiguous. Trimming took off 1 base at V and 7 bases at J, with 3 bases between the two ends. From germline, CDR1 is SEHNR and CDR2 FQNEAQ (reference sequence). The CDR3 is 11 amino acids. CDR3 sequence reads: CASSLEYTQYF. The CDR3 DNA reads TGTGCCAGCAGCTTAGAGTATACGCAGTATTTT.

This clonotype was counted a few times. This chain joins TRBV3-1 and TRBJ2-1, with TRBD2 identical over 12 bases. With 1 base clipped from V and 15 bases from J, the junction kept 10 bases outside the gene matches. The CDR3 spans 15 residues. Germline V CDR1 and CDR2: LGHDT, YNNKEL (reference sequence). The CDR3 sequence is CASSQGTGRTSGTFF. CDR3 DNA sequence: TGTGCCAGCAGCCAAGGTACGGGGAGGACTAGCGGGACGTTCTTC.

This chain uses TRBV10-3 with TRBJ2-1; 7 nucleotides match TRBD2. The V gene's germline CDR1 is ENHRY and CDR2 SYGVKD. The CDR3 length is 17 residues. Losses at the gene ends were 4 bases for V and 5 bases for J; bases not matched to a gene: 14. CDR3 protein: CAISVGQGGGSDNEQFF. DNA of the CDR3: TGTGCCATCAGTGTAGGGCAGGGAGGCGGGAGTGACAATGAGCAGTTCTTC.

This clonotype has just a few counts. This rearrangement joins TRBV18 to TRBJ1-3; D possibly corresponds to TRBD1 (6 bases). V dropped 2 bases and J dropped 0 bases, with 17 bases sitting between them. The length of the CDR3 is 18 residues. CDR1 and CDR2 from the germline V gene are KGHSH and LQKENI. For the CDR3, the DNA is TGTGCCAGCTCACCATTCGGACAGCTTAACCTCTCTGGAAACACCATATATTTT. It codes for CASSPFGQLNLSGNTIYF.